Sequencing of this TCR beta chain was carried out in a study of blood T cell repertoires in COVID-19. Data came from immunoSEQ multiplex PCR; TCRdb stores just in-frame clones and leaves some out. Of about 130,000 clones in the sample, around 85% were seen once. The CDR3 has 12 residues. Germline V gene data show CDR1 as SGHTA and CDR2 as FQGNSA. Enrollees, about 18 to 90 years old, lived in fewer than 25 US areas. The sample was PBMCs or T cells enriched from blood (not recorded which). This TCR was sampled from a man in his fifties or sixties who had recovered from COVID-19. The chain links TRBV7-2 to TRBJ2-5; perhaps TRBD1 as D (5 bases). CDR3 sequence (DNA): TGTGCTTCCGGTCGACAGACGGAGACCCAGTACTTC. It yields the protein CASGRQTETQYF.